The entry that follows covers one T cell receptor (beta chain) sequence. In this CDR3 the conserved last residue, phenylalanine or tryptophan, is missing, so a read error is likely. Because the CDR3's place on the DNA is in doubt, the DNA is left out and the CDR3 is given as listed by TCRdb. The data originate from a study of breast tumors, draining lymph nodes, adjacent tissues. In TCRdb, the multiplex PCR reads were re-called with MiXCR into one record per CDR3 protein. The sample consists of approximately 230,000 distinct CDR3 sequences, about 34% of them appearing once. Samples came from axillary lymph nodes draining the breast cancer. Germline V gene lookup returns CDR1 SGHTA and CDR2 FQGNSA. Ends included, the CDR3 has 8 residues.

The chain joins TRBV7-2 to TRBJ2-3; the tabulated D call, TRBD2, remains unverified against the DNA. What was sequenced was axillary lymph node tissue. The TCR sequence derives from a female donor with breast cancer. Some clones in this sample may be carry-over from other donors' samples. The CDR3 sequence: CASSKGLA.